What follows describes a single T cell receptor beta chain. The sample holds a few counts of this clonotype. The antigen it recognizes is unknown. It has no much larger one-base neighbor in the sample; base qualities were not kept. The CDR3 runs 14 amino acids, cysteine and phenylalanine included. CDR3 DNA only is kept here, 42 bases in frame from base 1. Cut back by 2 bases and 10 bases, the V and J ends lie 19 bases apart. The germline V gene (reference sequence) provides CDR1 GTSNPN and CDR2 SVGIG. The sample belongs to a study of T cell repertoires in cytomegalovirus infection (dated 2019 in TCRdb). In the study overall: The HLA type of each donor mattered for the analysis, because public TCR beta signatures pointed to carriage of CMV infection along with the matching HLA type. The paper as a whole reports these results and caveats: In both this cohort and an independent roughly 400-donor cohort, the cumulative frequency of public TCR beta family members distinguished carriers of CMV infection plus the relevant HLA type. The ex vivo response was dominated by HLA-C-restricted CMV-specific TCR beta clonotypes, which also provided the single most frequent clonotype in two of eight donors.

The reads were generated on an Illumina HiSeq 1500. TCRdb reprocessing: public reads trimmed at Q25 with fastp, clones called with MiXCR, in-frame beta chains kept. Rows merge per CDR3 protein into single entries with the most common DNA and genes. Here the sample has about 180,000 distinct CDR3 sequences; roughly 14% occur a single time. 20% to 30% of the sample is taken by the ten largest. The sample taken for sequencing was PBMCs. The origin of this receptor is a human donor in good health (CMV status not recorded). Some clones in this sample may be carry-over from other donors' samples. Rearrangement joined TRBV30 to TRBJ2-3; no confident D gene assignment can be made. The CDR3 corresponds to CAWSRDSLGIAQYF. In nucleotide form, the sequence is TGTGCCTGGAGTCGAGACTCCTTAGGTATCGCGCAGTATTTT.